This is a list of T cell receptor beta chains from one sample in a study of blood T cell repertoires in COVID-19. Clones were read by immunoSEQ multiplex PCR, and TCRdb kept only the in-frame ones, dropping some. Among about 150,000 clones listed, roughly nine tenths were seen once. Sequencing was performed on peripheral blood. The receptors derive from a man aged 18 to 29 with COVID-19, enrolled during active disease. Each CDR3 is given with its conserved first and last residue. The D gene is left open where the match is weak. Clone size appears in some rows only: once, few, many, or a class for an expanded clone.

TRBV11-2,.,.,TRBJ2-3,TGTGCCAGCAGCCGGGAGTACACAGATACGCAGTATTTT,CASSREYTDTQYF
TRBV13,once,TRBD1,TRBJ2-3,TGTGCCAGCAGCCTTGGGACAGGGACAGATACGCAGTATTTT,CASSLGTGTDTQYF
TRBV19,.,.,TRBJ2-3,TGTGCCAGTAGTATAGGATTAGCGCCAAGCACAGATACGCAGTATTTT,CASSIGLAPSTDTQYF
TRBV24-1,.,.,TRBJ1-5,TGTGCCACCAGTGATTTGCGGGAAAATCAGCCCCAGCATTTT,CATSDLRENQPQHF
TRBV5-5,.,TRBD1,TRBJ1-4,TGTGCCAGCAGCCCAGAGAGCCGGACAGGGTTGGGAAAACTGCTTTTT,CASSPESRTGLGKLLF
TRBV7-8,once,TRBD1,TRBJ1-5,TGTGCCAGCAGCACTTGGACAGGGACTTATAGCAATCAGCCCCAGCATTTT,CASSTWTGTYSNQPQHF
TRBV28,.,.,TRBJ1-3,TGTGCCAGCAGACTCGACAGAGCTGGAAACACCATATATTTT,CASRLDRAGNTIYF
TRBV24-1,.,.,TRBJ2-5,TGTGCCACCAGTGATAATGGTTACCTCGGGGAGACCCAGTACTTC,CATSDNGYLGETQYF
TRBV9,.,TRBD1,TRBJ2-7,TGTGCCAGCAGCGTGGGGGACAGGCCCTTCTACGAGCAGTACTTC,CASSVGDRPFYEQYF
TRBV28,.,.,TRBJ1-5,TGTGCCAGCAGCCTATTAACAGGGCGGCGGAGCAATCAGCCCCAGCATTTT,CASSLLTGRRSNQPQHF
TRBV28,.,.,TRBJ2-7,TGTGCCAGCAGGGTGCAGGTGAGCTCCTACGAGCAGTACTTC,CASRVQVSSYEQYF
TRBV18,.,.,TRBJ1-5,TGTGCCAGCTCACCTCTAGGAGGCAATCAGCCCCAGCATTTT,CASSPLGGNQPQHF
TRBV5-6,.,.,TRBJ2-6,TGTGCCAGCAGCTTGAAAGGGGAGGTTCGGGGGGCCAACGTCCTGACTTTC,CASSLKGEVRGANVLTF
TRBV7-6,.,.,TRBJ2-2,TGTGCCAGCAGCTTAGGGAGCACCGGGGAGCTGTTTTTT,CASSLGSTGELFF